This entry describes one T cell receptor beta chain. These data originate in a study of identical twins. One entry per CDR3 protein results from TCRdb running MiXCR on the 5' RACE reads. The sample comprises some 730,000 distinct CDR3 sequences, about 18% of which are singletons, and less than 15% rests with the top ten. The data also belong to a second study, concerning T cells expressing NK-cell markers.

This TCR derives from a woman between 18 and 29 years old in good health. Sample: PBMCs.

DNA of the CDR3: TGTGCCAGCAGTCGTCGGAACTATAATTCACCCCTCCACTTT. It yields the protein CASSRRNYNSPLHF. V is TRBV25-1 and J is TRBJ1-6; D gene unclear. This CDR3 spans 14 amino acids. Germline V CDR1 and CDR2: MGHDK, SYGVNS. V lost 5 bases and J lost 3, with 8 bases in between.